This T cell receptor (beta chain) was identified in a study of blood T cells in healthy people across ages. CDR3 length equals 14 residues. Germline-derived CDR1 and CDR2 are SGHTA and FQGNSA. It was with a sample-barcoded 5' primer and a J-beta primer mix that a second PCR of about 6 to 12 cycles was run. Each CDR3 protein gets one entry after TCRdb re-called the 5' RACE reads with MiXCR. The table includes 720,000 or so distinct CDR3 sequences, about 43% detected once. A remark on this clonotype: An end of the junction does not agree with germline; a read error may underlie this.

J is TRBJ2-3 and V is TRBV7-2, with a weak D call TRBD2 (5 bases). The receptor's source is a man aged 80 or over in good health. The specimen was blood. In DNA form, the CDR3 reads TGTGTCAGCAGCTTAGCGCTTTGGGTAGATACGCAGTATTTT. It yields the protein CVSSLALWVDTQYF.